Listed here are 21 T cell receptor beta chains from one sample, sequenced in a study of monozygotic twins with inflammatory bowel disease (dated by TCRdb to about 2019). Libraries were constructed by 5' RACE. TCRdb records Illumina HiSeq 2500 as the sequencer. The reads underwent TCRdb reprocessing, giving one record for each CDR3 protein sequence and no DNA. This sample's table contains 110,000 to 150,000 distinct CDR3 sequences. About 1.2% of the sample is in the top ten clones. The material sequenced was blood. Receptors were obtained from a human donor with ulcerative colitis or Crohn's disease, or a healthy co-twin of an affected twin (not recorded which).

This sequence joins TRBV13 and TRBJ2-3; TCRdb selects TRBD2, and the lack of DNA leaves this call unchecked. This CDR3 contains 19 residues. Looked up from germline, CDR1 is PRHDT and CDR2 is FYEKMQ (reference sequence). The CDR3 sequence is CASSSRLAGTGGSTDTQYF.

The J gene is TRBJ2-2, the V gene TRBV20-1; with no DNA, the TCRdb D assignment of TRBD1 cannot be verified. CDR3 size: 15 residues. Germline-derived CDR1 and CDR2 are DFQATT and SNEGSKA (reference sequence). The CDR3 spells CSAKATGPHTGELFF.

The chain couples TRBV20-1 to TRBJ1-6; TCRdb selects TRBD1, and the lack of DNA leaves this call unchecked. CDR3 length: 14 amino acids. Germline lookup yields CDR1 DFQATT and CDR2 SNEGSKA (reference sequence). This chain's CDR3 is CSAGGAPYNSPLHF.

The rearrangement joins TRBV5-1 to TRBJ2-5. The V gene's germline CDR1 is SGHRS and CDR2 YFSETQ. This CDR3 comprises 13 residues. The CDR3 spells CASSLTSQETQYF.

CDR3 region: CASSQEGDYSYNEQFF. This chain links TRBV14 with TRBJ2-1; TCRdb selects TRBD2, and the lack of DNA leaves this call unchecked. The CDR3 runs 16 residues. The germline V gene encodes CDR1 SGHDN and CDR2 FVKESK.

The genes are TRBV10-3 and TRBJ2-1; TCRdb calls TRBD1, which cannot be checked without DNA. The CDR3 length is 19 residues. Germline V gives CDR1 ENHRY, CDR2 SYGVKD. The CDR3 here is CAISESPVLDRVTYNEQFF.

This rearrangement joins TRBV15 to TRBJ2-2; TCRdb gives TRBD1 as the D gene, but with no DNA this cannot be confirmed. The CDR3 length is 16 residues. CDR1 and CDR2 (germline): LNHNV, YYDKDF (reference sequence). CDR3 sequence reads: CATSPRQGSYTGELFF.

The chain couples TRBV6-5 to TRBJ2-1; there is no DNA to check the TCRdb D call of TRBD2. The CDR3 is 14 residues long. Germline lookup yields CDR1 MNHEY and CDR2 SVGAGI. The chain's CDR3 is CASSYRREGNEQFF.

This chain uses TRBV19 with TRBJ2-7. Per the germline V gene, CDR1 is LNHDA and CDR2 is SQIVND (reference sequence). This CDR3 contains 13 residues. The CDR3: CASSIGADYEQYF.

J is TRBJ2-5 and V is TRBV4-3; TCRdb's assignment of TRBD1 cannot be checked, as there is no DNA. CDR3 length: 15 amino acids. Germline values: CDR1 LGHNA, CDR2 YSLEER. The CDR3 protein is CASSQDKTGVETQYF.

The V call is TRBV2, the J call TRBJ1-5; TCRdb designates TRBD1, a call that cannot be tested without DNA. The CDR3 contains 15 residues. Germline CDR1 is SNHLY and CDR2 is FYNNEI. CDR3 in amino acids: CASSKGDVTSQPQHF. The variable domain in full, with the rest retrieved from reference TRBV2 and TRBJ1-5, is EPEVTQTPSHQVTQMGQEVILRCVPISNHLYFYWYRQILGQKVEFLVSFYNNEISEKSEIFDDQFSVERPDGSNFTLKIRSTKLEDSAMYFCASSKGDVTSQPQHFGDGTRLSIL.

The gene calls are TRBV29-1 and TRBJ1-1. The CDR3 sequence is 13 residues long. From germline, CDR1 is SQVTM and CDR2 ANQGSEA. The CDR3 protein is CSVHRTANTEAFF.

CDR3 sequence: CASSLGPATDTQYF. This chain connects TRBV7-2 to TRBJ2-3; checking the TCRdb D call of TRBD2 is not possible without DNA. The CDR3 runs 14 residues. Looked up from germline, CDR1 is SGHTA and CDR2 is FQGNSA. Full variable domain (missing parts from reference TRBV7-2 and TRBJ2-3): GAGVSQSPSNKVTEKGKDVELRCDPISGHTALYWYRQSLGQGLEFLIYFQGNSAPDKSGLPSDRFSAERTGGSVSTLTIQRTQQEDSAVYLCASSLGPATDTQYFGPGTRLTVL.

This sequence joins TRBV7-2 and TRBJ1-5; TCRdb gives TRBD1 as the D gene, but with no DNA this cannot be confirmed. The CDR3 contains 15 residues. Germline CDR1 and CDR2: SGHTA and FQGNSA. CDR3 amino acids: CASSFRDRGDQPQHF.

The V call is TRBV12-3 or TRBV12-4, the J call TRBJ1-5; with no DNA, the TCRdb D assignment of TRBD1 cannot be verified. The CDR3 spans 15 residues. CDR3 residues: CASSFGTGYGQPQHF.

This chain connects TRBV6-5 to TRBJ2-2; TCRdb selects TRBD2, and the lack of DNA leaves this call unchecked. The CDR3 is 17 residues long. Germline V gives CDR1 MNHEY, CDR2 SVGAGI. The CDR3 reads CASSYGSGGQGPGELFF.

The chain has TRBV4-3 and TRBJ1-5; TCRdb returns TRBD1, unconfirmable since there is no DNA. This CDR3 spans 18 amino acids. Germline V gives CDR1 LGHNA, CDR2 YSLEER. The CDR3 spells CASSQGAGGRFSNQPQHF.

The chain recombines TRBV5-1 with TRBJ2-1; TCRdb indicates TRBD1, and absent DNA this call remains unverified. The CDR3 covers 14 residues. The germline V gene encodes CDR1 SGHRS and CDR2 YFSETQ. The CDR3 sequence is CASSSSTGTDEQFF.

This chain connects TRBV5-6 to TRBJ1-2. Germline V gene lookup returns CDR1 SGHDT and CDR2 YYEEEE. The CDR3 is 14 amino acids. This CDR3 reads CASSHGRRVTGYTF.

The chain has TRBV20-1 and TRBJ2-1; as DNA is missing, the TRBD2 call by TCRdb cannot be tested. This CDR3 region has 14 residues. The germline V gene has CDR1 DFQATT and CDR2 SNEGSKA (reference sequence). The CDR3 region is CSARDQLAGDEQFF.

The V and J genes are TRBV7-2 and TRBJ1-4; TCRdb calls TRBD1, which cannot be checked without DNA. This CDR3 is 15 amino acids long. The V gene's germline CDR1 is SGHTA and CDR2 FQGNSA. CDR3 amino acids: CASSLEQGASEKLFF.